A single sample is the source of the 22 T cell receptor beta chains below, sequenced in a study of blood T cell repertoires in COVID-19. Sequenced by immunoSEQ multiplex PCR; TCRdb stores in-frame clones only, minus some. The sample contains approximately 69,000 clones, roughly four fifths of which appear only once. Sample: peripheral blood. The receptors shown here come from a woman in her 70s with acute or convalescent COVID-19.

In this sample, this clone turned up a few times. V gene TRBV28 combines with J gene TRBJ2-1, with 11 bases that match TRBD2. CDR1 MDHEN and CDR2 SYDVKM come from the germline V gene. V gave up 4 bases and J gave up 2 bases; unmatched junction bases: 10. This CDR3 is built from 18 residues. CDR3 nucleotides: TGTGCCAGCAGTTCCCGCTTAGCGGGAGGGCCCCCCTACAATGAGCAGTTCTTC. It translates to CASSSRLAGGPPYNEQFF.

The rearrangement joins TRBV5-1 to TRBJ2-3; TRBD1 is a possible D gene (6 bases). Looked up from germline, CDR1 is SGHRS and CDR2 is YFSETQ. V was shortened by 0 bases and J by 0 bases, with 11 bases between the two germline ends. The CDR3 is 16 amino acids. The CDR3 region is CASSLAGGSSTDTQYF. CDR3 bases: TGCGCCAGCAGCTTGGCTGGGGGCTCTAGCACAGATACGCAGTATTTT.

The chain joins TRBV11-2 to TRBJ2-7, with 7 bases fitting TRBD1. This CDR3 is built from 14 residues. J was trimmed by 6 bases and V by 4 bases; bases with no gene match: 9. The germline CDR1 and CDR2 sequences are SGHAT and FQNNGV. DNA for the CDR3: TGTGCCAGCAGCTACAGGACAGGCTCCCTCGAGCAGTACTTC. It translates to CASSYRTGSLEQYF.

The chain couples TRBV5-5 to TRBJ2-5; D gene uncertain. Looked up from germline, CDR1 is SGHKS and CDR2 is YYEKEE (reference sequence). The CDR3 consists of 12 residues. V was clipped by 6 bases and J by 5 bases, with 11 bases between them. This chain's CDR3 is CASTGSLETQYF. The CDR3 bases are TGTGCCAGCACCGGTAGCTTGGAGACCCAGTACTTC. Together with reference TRBV5-5 and TRBJ2-5, the CDR3 gives the full variable domain: DAGVTQSPTHLIKTRGQQVTLRCSPISGHKSVSWYQQVLGQGPQFIFQYYEKEERGRGNFPDRFSARQFPNYSSELNVNALLLGDSALYLCASTGSLETQYFGPGTRLLVL.

As for this clone: This specimen includes other DNA sequences encoding the same CDR3. The chain uses TRBV2 and TRBJ2-7; 7 bases align to TRBD1. Germline V CDR1 and CDR2: SNHLY, FYNNEI. This CDR3 region has 14 residues. The trim removed 5 bases at V and 2 bases at J, leaving 6 bases unmatched. The CDR3 DNA reads TGTGCCAGCAGTCGACAGGGAACCACCTACGAGCAGTACTTC. It yields the protein CASSRQGTTYEQYF.

This clone occurred a few times. The V gene is TRBV27, the J gene TRBJ1-5; D gene ambiguous. The CDR3 has 15 amino acids. Germline loops: CDR1 MNHEY, CDR2 SMNVEV (reference sequence). V was shortened by 6 bases and J by 2 bases, with 14 bases between the two germline ends. The CDR3, as DNA: TGTGCCAGCAGACACCAGGAATTGGGCAATCAGCCCCAGCATTTT. Translated: CASRHQELGNQPQHF.

Many counts were recorded for this clone. The chain joins TRBV19 to TRBJ2-7, with 10 nucleotides matching TRBD2. The CDR3 runs to 14 residues. With 3 bases clipped from V and 10 bases from J, the junction kept 9 bases outside the gene matches. Germline CDR1 LNHDA, CDR2 SQIVND (reference sequence). The CDR3 nucleotides are TGTGCCAGTAGTATCGGAGCGGGAGGGCCATATCAGTACTTC. Amino acid sequence: CASSIGAGGPYQYF.

This rearrangement joins TRBV19 to TRBJ2-1; D is perhaps TRBD2 (6 bases). The CDR3 runs to 17 residues. V lost 4 bases, J lost 1 base, and 17 bases lay in between. Germline CDR1 is LNHDA and CDR2 is SQIVND (reference sequence). CDR3: CASSSFLAAGSYNEQFF. The CDR3 DNA follows: TGTGCCAGTAGTAGTTTTTTAGCGGCTGGTTCCTACAATGAGCAGTTCTTC.

CDR3 DNA: TGTGCCAGCAGCCCAAGCGGGAGTTACAATGAGCAGTTCTTC. This codes for CASSPSGSYNEQFF. The rearrangement uses TRBV9 and TRBJ2-1, with TRBD2 matching 8 bases. V was clipped by 4 bases and J by 4 bases; unmatched bases: 4. In germline, CDR1 is SGDLS, CDR2 YYNGEE. The CDR3 is 14 amino acids.

This clone appeared once. The chain employs TRBV29-1 and TRBJ2-7; D perhaps matches TRBD2 (6 bases). The CDR3 contains 15 residues. Germline V gene sequence: CDR1 SQVTM, CDR2 ANQGSEA. Trimming stripped 6 bases from V and 0 bases from J, with 18 bases between. CDR3 sequence (DNA): TGCAGCGTGGGAAATATGCGGGACCCCTCCTACGAGCAGTACTTC. It translates to CSVGNMRDPSYEQYF.

The V call is TRBV5-1, the J call TRBJ1-3, with 10 bases aligning to TRBD1. The V and J ends lost 3 bases and 0 bases, in that order; junction bases with no gene match: 9. Looked up from germline, CDR1 is SGHRS and CDR2 is YFSETQ. CDR3 size: 18 residues. CDR3 protein: CASSYGTGALVSGNTIYF. In DNA form, the CDR3 reads TGCGCCAGCAGCTACGGGACAGGGGCACTCGTCTCTGGAAACACCATATATTTT.

In nucleotides, the CDR3 is TGCGCCAGCAGCTTGCCGGGACAGGCCTCTGGAAACACCATATATTTT. This encodes CASSLPGQASGNTIYF. This rearrangement joins TRBV5-1 to TRBJ1-3, with TRBD1 matching over 8 bases. CDR3 length: 16 amino acids. CDR1 SGHRS and CDR2 YFSETQ come from the germline V gene. After removal of 1 base from V and 0 bases from J, the junction contained 3 bases not matched to a gene.

The rearrangement links TRBV11-3 to TRBJ2-7; 8 nucleotides agree with TRBD2. V gave up 4 bases and J gave up 4 bases; unmatched junction bases: 9. Germline V gene lookup returns CDR1 SGHNT and CDR2 YENEEA. This CDR3 has 15 residues. DNA for the CDR3: TGTGCCAGCAGCTCTTTAGGAGCGGGGGTTTACGAGCAGTACTTC. Its translation is CASSSLGAGVYEQYF.

This clone was seen a single time. The chain combines TRBV11-3 with TRBJ1-2; 10 bases match TRBD1. This CDR3 comprises 16 residues. Germline V gene sequence: CDR1 SGHNT, CDR2 YENEEA. Trimming at V came to 5 bases and at J to 2 bases, leaving 8 bases not matched to a gene. CDR3 sequence: CASSPRGGQGNYGYTF. CDR3 DNA: TGTGCCAGCAGCCCTAGGGGGGGACAGGGGAACTATGGCTACACCTTC.

The chain links TRBV7-9 to TRBJ2-3, with D perhaps matching TRBD1 (6 bases). Trimming took off 5 bases at V and 5 bases at J, with 17 bases between the two ends. The CDR3 runs to 15 residues. Germline lookup yields CDR1 SEHNR and CDR2 FQNEAQ (reference sequence). CDR3 in amino acids: CASSPRRSQGDTQYF. The CDR3 DNA reads TGTGCCAGCAGCCCAAGACGTTCACAGGGAGATACGCAGTATTTT.

The chain employs TRBV27 and TRBJ2-2; D may be TRBD1 (6 bases). The CDR3 spans 14 residues. The germline V and J ends were trimmed by 10 bases and 5 bases, with 17 bases remaining between them. Germline V gene lookup returns CDR1 MNHEY and CDR2 SMNVEV (reference sequence). In DNA, the CDR3 is TGTGCCACCTCCGTGGGGGCTCGTACCGGGGAGCTGTTTTTT. It yields the protein CATSVGARTGELFF.

This chain uses TRBV4-2 with TRBJ2-7, with 10 bases that match TRBD2. The V and J ends lost 2 bases and 0 bases, in that order; junction bases with no gene match: 13. CDR1 and CDR2 from the germline V gene are LGHNA and YNFKEQ. The CDR3 runs to 19 residues. This chain's CDR3 is CASSQTIMTSGPTSYEQYF. The CDR3 DNA is TGTGCCAGCAGCCAAACTATAATGACTAGCGGGCCCACCTCCTACGAGCAGTACTTC.

The V gene is TRBV3-1 (or the pseudogene TRBV3-2), the J gene TRBJ2-5; D is perhaps TRBD2 (6 bases). Germline V gene data show CDR1 as LGHDT and CDR2 as YNNKEL (reference sequence). CDR3 length: 16 amino acids. V lost 3 bases, J lost 5 bases, and 19 bases lay in between. The CDR3 protein is CASSHHAQGRGETQYF. Here the CDR3 DNA reads TGTGCCAGCAGCCATCACGCCCAGGGACGGGGGGAGACCCAGTACTTC.

This chain joins TRBV9 and TRBJ2-1; the match to TRBD1 covers 10 bases. The CDR3 contains 14 residues. The V segment lost 7 bases and the J segment 4 bases; nucleotides outside the gene matches: 5. Per germline, CDR1 SGDLS and CDR2 YYNGEE. CDR3 amino acids: CASGRTGGYNEQFF. CDR3 DNA sequence: TGTGCCAGCGGGAGGACAGGGGGATACAATGAGCAGTTCTTC.

V is TRBV6-1 and J is TRBJ1-6; D is uncertain. Trimming removed 0 bases from V and 3 bases from J, with 6 bases in between. This CDR3 is built from 15 residues. Germline CDR1 is MNHNS and CDR2 is SASEGT. In DNA form, the CDR3 reads TGTGCCAGCAGTGAAGCAGGGAGCTATAATTCACCCCTCCACTTT. Translated, it gives CASSEAGSYNSPLHF.

The chain links TRBV3-1 (or the pseudogene TRBV3-2) to TRBJ1-1; 7 nucleotides match TRBD1. CDR3 size: 14 residues. V lost 0 bases to trimming and J lost 5 bases; unmatched junction nucleotides: 3. Germline values: CDR1 LGHDT, CDR2 YNNKEL (reference sequence). CDR3 sequence (DNA): TGTGCCAGCAGCCAAGAGGTCAGGGGGACTGAAGCTTTCTTT. Its translation is CASSQEVRGTEAFF.

The sample holds a few counts of this clone. The V and J genes are TRBV27 and TRBJ1-1; D might be TRBD1 (6 bases). The CDR3 covers 15 residues. Germline assignment: CDR1 MNHEY and CDR2 SMNVEV (reference sequence). V dropped 6 bases and J dropped 0 bases, with 14 bases sitting between them. The CDR3 sequence: CASRSTGAMNTEAFF. The CDR3 DNA follows: TGTGCCAGCAGGTCGACAGGAGCCATGAACACTGAAGCTTTCTTT.